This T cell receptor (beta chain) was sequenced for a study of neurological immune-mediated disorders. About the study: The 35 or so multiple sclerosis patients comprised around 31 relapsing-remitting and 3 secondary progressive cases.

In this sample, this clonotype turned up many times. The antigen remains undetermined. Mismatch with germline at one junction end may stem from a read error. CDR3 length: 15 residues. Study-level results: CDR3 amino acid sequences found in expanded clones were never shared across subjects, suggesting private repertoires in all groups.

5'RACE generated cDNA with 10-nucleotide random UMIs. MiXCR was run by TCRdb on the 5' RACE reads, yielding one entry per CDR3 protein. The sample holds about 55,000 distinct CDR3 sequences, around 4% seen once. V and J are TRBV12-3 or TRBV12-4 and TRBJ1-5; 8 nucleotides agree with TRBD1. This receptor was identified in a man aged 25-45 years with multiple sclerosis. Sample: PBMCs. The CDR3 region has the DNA TGTGCCAGCAGGTTAGGACAGGGTGGTGGTCAGCCCCAGAATTTT. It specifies CASRLGQGGGQPQNF.